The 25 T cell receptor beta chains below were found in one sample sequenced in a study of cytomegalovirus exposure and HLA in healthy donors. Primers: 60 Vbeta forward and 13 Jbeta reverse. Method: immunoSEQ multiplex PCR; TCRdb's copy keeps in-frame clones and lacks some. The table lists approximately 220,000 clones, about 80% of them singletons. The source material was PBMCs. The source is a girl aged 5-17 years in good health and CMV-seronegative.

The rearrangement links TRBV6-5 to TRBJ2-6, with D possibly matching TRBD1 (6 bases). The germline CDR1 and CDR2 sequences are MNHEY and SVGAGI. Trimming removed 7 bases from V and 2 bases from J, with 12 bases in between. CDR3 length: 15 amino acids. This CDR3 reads CASTPGVPGANVLTF. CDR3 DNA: TGTGCCAGCACCCCAGGGGTCCCTGGGGCCAACGTCCTGACTTTC.

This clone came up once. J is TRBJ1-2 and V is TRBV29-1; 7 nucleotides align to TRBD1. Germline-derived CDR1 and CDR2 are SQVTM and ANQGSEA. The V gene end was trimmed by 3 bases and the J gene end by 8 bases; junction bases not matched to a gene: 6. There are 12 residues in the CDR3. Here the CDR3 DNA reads TGCAGCGTTGAGGCCCAGGGGGGAGGCTACACCTTC. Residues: CSVEAQGGGYTF.

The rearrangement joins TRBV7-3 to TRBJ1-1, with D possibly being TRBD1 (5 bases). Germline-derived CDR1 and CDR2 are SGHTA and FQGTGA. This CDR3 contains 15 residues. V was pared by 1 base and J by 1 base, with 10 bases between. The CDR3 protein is CASSLKGMPNTEAFF. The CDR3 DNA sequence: TGTGCCAGCAGCTTAAAGGGGATGCCGAACACTGAAGCTTTCTTT.

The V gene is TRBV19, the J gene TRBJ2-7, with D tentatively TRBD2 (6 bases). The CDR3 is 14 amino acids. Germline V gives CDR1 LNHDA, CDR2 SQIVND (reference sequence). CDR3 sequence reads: CVGATSSSSYEQYF. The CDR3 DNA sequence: TGTGTCGGCGCCACTAGCTCGAGCTCCTACGAGCAGTACTTC.

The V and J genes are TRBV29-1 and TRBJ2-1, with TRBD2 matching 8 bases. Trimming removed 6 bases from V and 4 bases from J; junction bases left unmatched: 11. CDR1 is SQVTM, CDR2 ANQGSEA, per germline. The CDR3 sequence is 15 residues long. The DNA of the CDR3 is TGCAGCGTCCGGGGGGGGCGGGAGCCTTACAATGAGCAGTTCTTC. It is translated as CSVRGGREPYNEQFF.

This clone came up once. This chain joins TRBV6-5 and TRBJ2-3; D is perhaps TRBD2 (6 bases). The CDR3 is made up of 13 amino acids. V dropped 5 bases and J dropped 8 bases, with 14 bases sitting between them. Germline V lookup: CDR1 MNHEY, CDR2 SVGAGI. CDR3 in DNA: TGTGCCAGCAGTCCCGACGGGAGAGGTACGCAGTATTTT. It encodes CASSPDGRGTQYF.

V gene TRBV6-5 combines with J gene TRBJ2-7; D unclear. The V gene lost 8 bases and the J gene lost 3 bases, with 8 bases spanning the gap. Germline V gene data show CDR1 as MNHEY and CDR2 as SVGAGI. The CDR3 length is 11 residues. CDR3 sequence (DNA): TGTGCCAGCTCTCCGTACTACGAGCAGTACTTC. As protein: CASSPYYEQYF.

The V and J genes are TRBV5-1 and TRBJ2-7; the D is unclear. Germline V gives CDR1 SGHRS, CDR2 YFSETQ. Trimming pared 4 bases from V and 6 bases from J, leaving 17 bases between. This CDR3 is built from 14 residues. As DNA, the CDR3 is TGCGCCAGCAGCCTGGGTTCCGGGTTGTCCGAGCAGTACTTC. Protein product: CASSLGSGLSEQYF.

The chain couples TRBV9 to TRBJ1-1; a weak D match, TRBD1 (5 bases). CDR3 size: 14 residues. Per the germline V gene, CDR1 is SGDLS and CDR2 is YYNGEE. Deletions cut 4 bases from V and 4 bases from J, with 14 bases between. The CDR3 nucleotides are TGTGCCAGCAGCCAGTGGGGGGGGACCACTGAAGCTTTCTTT. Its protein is CASSQWGGTTEAFF.

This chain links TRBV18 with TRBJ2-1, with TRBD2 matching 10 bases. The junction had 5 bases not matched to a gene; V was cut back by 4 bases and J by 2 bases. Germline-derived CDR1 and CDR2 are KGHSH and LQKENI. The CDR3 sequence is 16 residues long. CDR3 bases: TGTGCCAGCTCACAACTAGCGGGAACCACCTACAATGAGCAGTTCTTC. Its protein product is CASSQLAGTTYNEQFF.

As DNA, the CDR3 is TGTGCCAGTAGTCCAAGCTTGTTACTGACTGAAGCTTTCTTT. Translation: CASSPSLLLTEAFF. The V and J genes are TRBV19 and TRBJ1-1, with D hard to call. Trimming removed 5 bases from V and 5 bases from J, with 15 bases in between. Germline V gene data show CDR1 as LNHDA and CDR2 as SQIVND (reference sequence). The CDR3 totals 14 residues.

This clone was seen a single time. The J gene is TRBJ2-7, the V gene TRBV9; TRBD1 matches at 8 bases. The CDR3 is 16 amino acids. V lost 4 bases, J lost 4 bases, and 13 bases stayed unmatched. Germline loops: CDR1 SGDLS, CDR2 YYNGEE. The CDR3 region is CASSYGGTGGMYEQYF. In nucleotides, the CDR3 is TGTGCCAGCAGCTACGGGGGAACAGGGGGTATGTACGAGCAGTACTTC.

The CDR3 loop is CASSFQDPGLNTGELFF. The CDR3 nucleotides are TGTGCCAGCAGCTTCCAGGACCCAGGACTGAACACCGGGGAGCTGTTTTTT. This sequence joins TRBV7-8 and TRBJ2-2, with D possibly being TRBD2 (5 bases). Between the trimmed V and J ends, which lost 3 bases and 1 base, there was a span of 15 bases. The CDR3 totals 17 residues. Germline V gives CDR1 SGHVS, CDR2 FQNEAQ. The entire variable domain, with the rest obtained from reference TRBV7-8 and TRBJ2-2, is as follows: GAGVSQSPRYKVAKRGQDVALRCDPISGHVSLFWYQQALGQGPEFLTYFQNEAQLDKSGLPSDRFFAERPEGSVSTLKIQRTQQEDSAVYLCASSFQDPGLNTGELFFGEGSRLTVL.

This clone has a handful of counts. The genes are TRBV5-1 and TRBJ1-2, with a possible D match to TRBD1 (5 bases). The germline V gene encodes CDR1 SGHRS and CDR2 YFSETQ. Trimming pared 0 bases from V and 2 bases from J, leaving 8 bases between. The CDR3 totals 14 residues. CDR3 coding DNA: TGCGCCAGCAGCTTGGAGGGGATGAACTATGGCTACACCTTC. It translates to CASSLEGMNYGYTF.

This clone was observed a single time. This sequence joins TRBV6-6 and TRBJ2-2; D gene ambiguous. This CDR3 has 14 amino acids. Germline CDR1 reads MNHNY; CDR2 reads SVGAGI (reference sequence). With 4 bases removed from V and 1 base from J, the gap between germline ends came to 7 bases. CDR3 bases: TGTGCCAGCAGTTTCAGGCAGAACACCGGGGAGCTGTTTTTT. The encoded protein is CASSFRQNTGELFF.

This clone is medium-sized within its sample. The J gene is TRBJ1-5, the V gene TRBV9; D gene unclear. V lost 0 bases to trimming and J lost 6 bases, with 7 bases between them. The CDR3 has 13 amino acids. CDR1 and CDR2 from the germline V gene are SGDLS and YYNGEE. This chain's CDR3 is CASSVGFSQPQHF. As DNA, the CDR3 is TGTGCCAGCAGCGTAGGGTTTAGTCAGCCCCAGCATTTT.

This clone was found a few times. Here the CDR3 reads CASQVPGWYNEQFF. DNA of the CDR3: TGTGCCAGCCAAGTACCGGGTTGGTACAATGAGCAGTTCTTC. This chain uses TRBV28 with TRBJ2-1; D not resolved. There are 14 residues in the CDR3. V was trimmed by 8 bases and J by 4 bases, leaving 15 bases between them. CDR1 is MDHEN and CDR2 is SYDVKM in the germline V gene.

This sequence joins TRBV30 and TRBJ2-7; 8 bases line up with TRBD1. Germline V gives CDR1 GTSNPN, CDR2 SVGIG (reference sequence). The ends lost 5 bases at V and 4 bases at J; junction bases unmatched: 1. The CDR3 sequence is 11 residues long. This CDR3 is CAWGQGYEQYF. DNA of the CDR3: TGTGCCTGGGGACAGGGTTACGAGCAGTACTTC.

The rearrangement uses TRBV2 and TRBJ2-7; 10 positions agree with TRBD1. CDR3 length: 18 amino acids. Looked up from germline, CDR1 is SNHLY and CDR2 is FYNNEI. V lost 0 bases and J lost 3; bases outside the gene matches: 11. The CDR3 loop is CASSEAPRSGTGVYEQYF. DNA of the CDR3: TGTGCCAGCAGTGAAGCCCCAAGATCTGGGACAGGGGTCTACGAGCAGTACTTC. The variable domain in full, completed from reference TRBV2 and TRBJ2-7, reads EPEVTQTPSHQVTQMGQEVILRCVPISNHLYFYWYRQILGQKVEFLVSFYNNEISEKSEIFDDQFSVERPDGSNFTLKIRSTKLEDSAMYFCASSEAPRSGTGVYEQYFGPGTRLTVT.

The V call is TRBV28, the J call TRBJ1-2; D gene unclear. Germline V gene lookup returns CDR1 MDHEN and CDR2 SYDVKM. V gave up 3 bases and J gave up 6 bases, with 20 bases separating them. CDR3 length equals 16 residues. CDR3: CASSFFAGGRENGYTF. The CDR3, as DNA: TGTGCCAGCAGTTTCTTTGCGGGTGGGCGAGAGAATGGCTACACCTTC.

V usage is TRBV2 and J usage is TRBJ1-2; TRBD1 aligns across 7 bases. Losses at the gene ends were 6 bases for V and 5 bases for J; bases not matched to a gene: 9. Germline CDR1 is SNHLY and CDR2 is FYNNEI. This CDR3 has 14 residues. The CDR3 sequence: CASSTHRGRYGYTF. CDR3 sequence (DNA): TGTGCCAGCAGCACCCACAGGGGTCGATATGGCTACACCTTC.

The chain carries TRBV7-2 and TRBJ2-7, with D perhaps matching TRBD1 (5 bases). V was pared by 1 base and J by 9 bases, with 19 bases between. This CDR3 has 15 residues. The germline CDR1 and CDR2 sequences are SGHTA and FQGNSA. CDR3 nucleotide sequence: TGTGCCAGCAGCTTAGTGGCCAGGGCCGCTTCTGGGCAGTACTTC. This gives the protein CASSLVARAASGQYF.

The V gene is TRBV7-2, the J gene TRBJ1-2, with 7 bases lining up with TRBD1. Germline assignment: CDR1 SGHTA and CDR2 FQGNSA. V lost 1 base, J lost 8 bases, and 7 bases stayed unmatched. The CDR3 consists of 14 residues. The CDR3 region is CASSLVEGARGYTF. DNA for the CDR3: TGTGCCAGCAGCTTAGTTGAGGGGGCTCGGGGCTACACCTTC.

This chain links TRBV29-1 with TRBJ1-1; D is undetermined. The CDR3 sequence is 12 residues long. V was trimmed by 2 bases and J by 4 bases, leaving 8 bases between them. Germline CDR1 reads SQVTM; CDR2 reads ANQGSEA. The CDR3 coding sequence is TGCAGCGTTGAACATTCGGGCACTGAAGCTTTCTTT. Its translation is CSVEHSGTEAFF.

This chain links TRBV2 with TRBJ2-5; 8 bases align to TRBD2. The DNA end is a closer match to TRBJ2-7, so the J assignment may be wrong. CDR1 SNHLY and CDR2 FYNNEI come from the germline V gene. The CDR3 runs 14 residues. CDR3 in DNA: TGTGCCAGTAGAAGCGGGGGAGTCTCCTACGAGCAGTACTTC. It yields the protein CASRSGGVSYEQYF.